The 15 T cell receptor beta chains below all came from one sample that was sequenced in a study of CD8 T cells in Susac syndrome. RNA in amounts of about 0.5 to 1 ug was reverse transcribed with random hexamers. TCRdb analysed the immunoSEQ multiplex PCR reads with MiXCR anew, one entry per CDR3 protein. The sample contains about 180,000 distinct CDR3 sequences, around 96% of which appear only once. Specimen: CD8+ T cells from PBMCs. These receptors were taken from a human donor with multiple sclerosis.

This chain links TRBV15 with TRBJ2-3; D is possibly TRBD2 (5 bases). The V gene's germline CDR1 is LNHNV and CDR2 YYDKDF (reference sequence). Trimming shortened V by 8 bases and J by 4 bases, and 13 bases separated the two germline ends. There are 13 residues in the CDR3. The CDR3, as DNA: TGTGCCACCCAGGAGAGGGCGTCAGATACGCAGTATTTT. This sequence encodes CATQERASDTQYF. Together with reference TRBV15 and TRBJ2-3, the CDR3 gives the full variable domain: DAMVIQNPRYQVTQFGKPVTLSCSQTLNHNVMYWYQQKSSQAPKLLFHYYDKDFNNEADTPDNFQSRRPNTSFCFLDIRSPGLGDTAMYLCATQERASDTQYFGPGTRLTVL.

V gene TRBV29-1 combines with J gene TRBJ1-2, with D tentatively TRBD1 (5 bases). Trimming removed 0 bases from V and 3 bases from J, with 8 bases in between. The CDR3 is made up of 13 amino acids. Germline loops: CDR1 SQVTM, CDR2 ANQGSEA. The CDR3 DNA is TGCAGCGTTGAAGATTCGGGGGACTATGGCTACACCTTC. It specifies CSVEDSGDYGYTF.

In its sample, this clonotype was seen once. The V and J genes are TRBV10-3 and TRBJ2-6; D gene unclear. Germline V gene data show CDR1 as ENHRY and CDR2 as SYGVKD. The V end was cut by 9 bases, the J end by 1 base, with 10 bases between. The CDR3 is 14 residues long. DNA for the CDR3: TGTGCCATTGCTGACGTGTCTGGGGCCAACGTCCTGACTTTC. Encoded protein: CAIADVSGANVLTF.

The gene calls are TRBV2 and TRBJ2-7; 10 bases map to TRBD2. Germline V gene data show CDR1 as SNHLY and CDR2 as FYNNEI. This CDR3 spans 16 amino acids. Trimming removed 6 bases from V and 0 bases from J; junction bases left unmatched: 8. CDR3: CASSPRTSGSSYEQYF. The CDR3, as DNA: TGTGCCAGCAGCCCCCGGACTAGCGGAAGCTCCTACGAGCAGTACTTC.

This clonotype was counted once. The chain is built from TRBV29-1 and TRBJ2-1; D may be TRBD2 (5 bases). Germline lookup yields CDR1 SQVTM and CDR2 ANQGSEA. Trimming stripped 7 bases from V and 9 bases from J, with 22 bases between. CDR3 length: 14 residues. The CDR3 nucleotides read TGCAGCGCCGTGAGGGCGGGCCCCGATGGTGAGCAGTTCTTC. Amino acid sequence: CSAVRAGPDGEQFF.

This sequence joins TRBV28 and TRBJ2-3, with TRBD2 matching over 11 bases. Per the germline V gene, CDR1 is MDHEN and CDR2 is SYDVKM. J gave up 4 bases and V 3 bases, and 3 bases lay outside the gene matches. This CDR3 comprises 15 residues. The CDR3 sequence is CASSLTSGEADTQYF. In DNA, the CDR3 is TGTGCCAGCAGTTTGACTAGCGGGGAAGCAGATACGCAGTATTTT.

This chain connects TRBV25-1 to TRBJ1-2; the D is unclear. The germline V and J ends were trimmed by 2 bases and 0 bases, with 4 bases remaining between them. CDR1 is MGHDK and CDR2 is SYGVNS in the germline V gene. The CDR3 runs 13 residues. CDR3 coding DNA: TGTGCCAGCAGTGAAGATTCTAACTATGGCTACACCTTC. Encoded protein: CASSEDSNYGYTF.

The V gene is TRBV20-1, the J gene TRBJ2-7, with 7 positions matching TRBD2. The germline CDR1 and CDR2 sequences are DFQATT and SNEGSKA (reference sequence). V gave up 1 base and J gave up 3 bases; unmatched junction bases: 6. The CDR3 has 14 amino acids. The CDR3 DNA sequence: TGCAGTGCTAGAGGCCTAGCGGAGGACTACGAGCAGTACTTC. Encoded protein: CSARGLAEDYEQYF.

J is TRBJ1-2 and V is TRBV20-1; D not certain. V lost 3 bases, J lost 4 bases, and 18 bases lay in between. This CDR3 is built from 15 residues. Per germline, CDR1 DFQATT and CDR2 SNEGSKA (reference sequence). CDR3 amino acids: CSASDAGQSSYGYTF. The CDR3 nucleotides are TGCAGTGCTAGCGACGCAGGCCAGAGCTCCTATGGCTACACCTTC.

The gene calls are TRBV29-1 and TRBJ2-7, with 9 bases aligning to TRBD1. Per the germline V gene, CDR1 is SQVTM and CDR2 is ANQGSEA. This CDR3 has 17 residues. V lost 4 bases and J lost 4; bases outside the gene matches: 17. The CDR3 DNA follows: TGCAGCGTTGTGAGGGACAGGGCCTTACGCCCCATATACGAGCAGTACTTC. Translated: CSVVRDRALRPIYEQYF.

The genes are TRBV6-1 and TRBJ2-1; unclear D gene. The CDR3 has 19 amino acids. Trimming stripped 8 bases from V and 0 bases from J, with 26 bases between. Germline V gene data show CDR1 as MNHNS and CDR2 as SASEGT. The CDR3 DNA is TGTGCCAGCCCGACCGCGGACGGACGCCTTAACTTCTCCTACAATGAGCAGTTCTTC. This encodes CASPTADGRLNFSYNEQFF.

Here the CDR3 DNA reads TGCAGCGTGGACGCATCCGGGAGTTCCCCCTACAATGAGCAGTTCTTC. Encoded protein: CSVDASGSSPYNEQFF. The chain has TRBV29-1 and TRBJ2-1; D possibly corresponds to TRBD2 (6 bases). The CDR3 sequence is 16 residues long. The germline CDR1 and CDR2 sequences are SQVTM and ANQGSEA. V shed 6 bases and J shed 2 bases, with 20 bases lying between them.

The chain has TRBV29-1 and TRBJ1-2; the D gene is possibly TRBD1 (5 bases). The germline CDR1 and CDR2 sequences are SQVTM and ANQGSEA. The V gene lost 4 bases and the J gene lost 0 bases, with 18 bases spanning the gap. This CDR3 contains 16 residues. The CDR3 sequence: CSVVGGRGSPNYGYTF. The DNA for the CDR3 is TGCAGCGTTGTGGGGGGTCGCGGAAGCCCTAACTATGGCTACACCTTC.

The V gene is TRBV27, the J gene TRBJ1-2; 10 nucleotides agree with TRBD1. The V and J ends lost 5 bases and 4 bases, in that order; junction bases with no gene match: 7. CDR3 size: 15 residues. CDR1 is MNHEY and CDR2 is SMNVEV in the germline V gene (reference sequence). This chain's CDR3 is CASSVPGQGFYGYTF. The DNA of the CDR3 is TGTGCCAGCAGTGTCCCGGGACAGGGGTTCTATGGCTACACCTTC.

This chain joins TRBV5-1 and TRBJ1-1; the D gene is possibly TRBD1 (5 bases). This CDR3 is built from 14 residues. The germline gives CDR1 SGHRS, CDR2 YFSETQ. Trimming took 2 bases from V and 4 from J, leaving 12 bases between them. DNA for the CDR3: TGCGCCAGCAGCTTCAGGGAATTTGGCACTGAAGCTTTCTTT. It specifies CASSFREFGTEAFF.